This T cell receptor (beta chain) was recovered during a study of Graves' ophthalmopathy and Graves' hyperthyroidism. The sequenced template was RNA, covering the TCR beta CDR3 region. HTBI primers were used in a first-round RT-PCR, which preceded a second-round multiplex PCR. TCRdb analysed the multiplex PCR reads with MiXCR anew, one entry per CDR3 protein. This table holds about 400,000 distinct CDR3 sequences, roughly 18% found once. The ends were cut back, 0 bases at V and 7 bases at J, with 13 bases in the middle. The CDR3 has 14 residues. The germline gives CDR1 LGHDT, CDR2 YNNKEL (reference sequence). CAS ≥3, NOSPECS ≥4, moderate-to-severe activity and duration under 3 months marked donors with ophthalmopathy. The authors diagnosed from clinical symptoms, serum thyroxine, TRAb, thyroid ultrasound and orbital computed tomography.

The source is a young woman with Graves' ophthalmopathy. V is TRBV3-1 and J is TRBJ2-7; D not resolved. Sequenced: peripheral blood. CDR3 coding DNA: TGTGCCAGCAGCCAAGATCTAATGGCGGCGGAGCAGTACTTC. It codes for CASSQDLMAAEQYF.